A selection of T cell receptor beta chains follows, all from one sample in a study of vaccination and CD4 T cells after COVID-19. For these TCRs, the target antigens are not known. From the PCR reads, TCRdb called clonotypes with MiXCR, one entry per CDR3 protein. In the table there are roughly 14,000 distinct CDR3 sequences, over 50% of which are singletons. Sequencing was performed on CD4+ T cells from blood, cultured in vitro. The receptor set was obtained from a human donor who had recovered from COVID-19. Each CDR3 is given with its conserved first and last residue. A D gene is named only where the DNA matches it firmly. Not all rows give a size; the values are once, few, many and, for expanded clones, a class.

cdr3_nt cdr3_aa v_call clone_size j_call d_call
TGTGCCAGCAGCCCCCGATACACCGGGGAGCTGTTTTTT CASSPRYTGELFF TRBV3-1 NA TRBJ2-2 NA
TGTGCCAGCAGGGAACCTGGGGGGGGGGGTGGCTACACCTTC CASREPGGGGGYTF TRBV28 NA TRBJ1-2 NA
TGTGCCAGCAGCTTTACCCGGGACAAGAACTACGAGCAGTACTTC CASSFTRDKNYEQYF TRBV7-2 NA TRBJ2-7 NA
TGTGCCAGCGACAGCCCGACAGGTGGAGAGACCCAGTACTTC CASDSPTGGETQYF TRBV18 NA TRBJ2-5 NA
TGTGCCAGCAGCCGAGACAGGGCTCAGGGCAATGAGCAGTTCTTC CASSRDRAQGNEQFF TRBV11-3 NA TRBJ2-1 TRBD1
TGTGCCAGCAGTTTGGCCGTTAACTATGGCTACACCTTC CASSLAVNYGYTF TRBV12-3/TRBV12-4 few TRBJ1-2 NA
TGTGCCAGCAGTTCCCAGGGATCGTACACTGAAGCTTTCTTT CASSSQGSYTEAFF TRBV28 NA TRBJ1-1 NA
TGTGCCAGCAGTCTTCTGGACGCCGGGGAGCTGTTTTTT CASSLLDAGELFF TRBV2 NA TRBJ2-2 NA
TGTGCCAGCAGTCAAAGACAGGCCCTCGAGCAGTACTTC CASSQRQALEQYF TRBV6-1 NA TRBJ2-7 NA
TGCAGTGCTAGGGGGATGGGGCCGGCATTGGACTATGGCTACACCTTC CSARGMGPALDYGYTF TRBV20-1 NA TRBJ1-2 NA
TGTGCCAGCAGTTGGAGAGCCACGGCAGAGACCCAGTACTTC CASSWRATAETQYF TRBV27 NA TRBJ2-5 NA